This entry concerns a single T cell receptor (beta chain). Its antigen is not identified. The data stem from a study of blood T cells in healthy people across ages. Study-wide points: Donor CMV infection status was unknown, possibly confounding age-related changes in expanded clonotypes.

Approximately 9.2 milliliters was the volume of peripheral blood drawn from each donor. Whenever a sample was processed, at least 6.5 million PBMCs were isolated. CDR1 and CDR2 (germline): KGHSH, LQKENI. V lost 5 bases and J lost 4, with 14 bases in between. The CDR3 has 14 residues. The authors ran a second PCR of about 7 to 11 cycles using a sample-barcoded 5' primer and a J-beta primer mix. Each cDNA molecule received a tag from a template-switch adaptor that had 12 random nucleotides. One entry per CDR3 protein results from TCRdb running MiXCR on the 5' RACE reads. This table has fewer than 2 million distinct CDR3 sequences, about two fifths appearing once.

Sequenced material: blood. The receptor was derived from a human donor in good health. This sequence joins TRBV18 and TRBJ1-1; TRBD1 might be the D (6 bases). CDR3 coding DNA: TGTGCCAGCTCAGAAGCAACAGGGAGCACTGAAGCTTTCTTT. It specifies CASSEATGSTEAFF.